These T cell receptor beta chains were read from a single sample in a study of response to subunit inactivated influenza vaccine. From the RT-PCR reads, TCRdb called clonotypes with MiXCR, one entry per CDR3 protein. This sample carries hundreds of thousands of distinct CDR3 sequences, 12% to 15% of them seen once, and the ten largest clones take 7.6%. The sample in question was PBMCs from blood, obtained 14 to 15 days before vaccination. The receptors stem from a man aged 45-60 years who received an inactivated influenza vaccine. Each CDR3 is given with its conserved first and last residue. Fields, in order: V gene, clone size, J gene, D gene, CDR3 protein, CDR3 DNA. A D gene is named only where the DNA matches it firmly. A clone size is listed for some rows: how often the clone was seen (once, few, many), or a class if it is expanded.

TRBV12-3/TRBV12-4	few	TRBJ2-3	TRBD2	CASGLRGGTDTQYF	TGTGCCAGCGGATTGCGGGGGGGCACAGATACGCAGTATTTT
TRBV5-1	many	TRBJ2-3	.	CASSSGTDTQYF	TGTGCCAGCAGCTCCGGCACAGATACGCAGTATTTT
TRBV20-1	.	TRBJ2-5	.	CSARDFRNQETQYF	TGCAGTGCTAGAGATTTTCGGAACCAAGAGACCCAGTACTTC
TRBV13	.	TRBJ2-7	.	CASSLRGWDTYEQYF	TGTGCCAGCAGCTTAAGGGGCTGGGATACCTACGAGCAGTACTTC
TRBV6-2/TRBV6-3	few	TRBJ2-5	TRBD1	CASSFTRGKETQYF	TGTGCCAGCAGTTTCACCAGGGGGAAGGAGACCCAGTACTTC
TRBV4-2	.	TRBJ2-5	TRBD1	CASSPRQGLETQYF	TGTGCCAGCAGCCCTAGACAGGGGTTGGAGACCCAGTACTTC
TRBV4-3	few	TRBJ2-7	.	CASSQGVGTTYEQYF	TGCGCCAGCAGCCAAGGGGTGGGGACCACCTACGAGCAGTACTTC
TRBV7-9	.	TRBJ2-1	TRBD2	CASSLVGSGTKYEQFF	TGTGCCAGCAGCTTAGTCGGTAGCGGGACTAAGTATGAGCAGTTCTTC
TRBV7-2	few	TRBJ2-7	TRBD2	CASSFGGEGYEQYF	TGTGCCAGCAGCTTCGGCGGGGAGGGCTACGAGCAGTACTTC
TRBV5-1	many	TRBJ1-1	.	CASSLGGTNTEAFF	TGCGCCAGCAGCTTAGGAGGGACGAACACTGAAGCTTTCTTT
TRBV20-1	.	TRBJ1-2	.	CSARARANYGYTF	TGCAGTGCTAGAGCAAGGGCTAACTATGGCTACACCTTC
TRBV2	.	TRBJ2-5	.	CASTDYQETQYF	TGTGCCAGCACCGACTACCAAGAGACCCAGTACTTC
TRBV20-1	few	TRBJ2-2	.	CSASTQPNTGELFF	TGCAGTGCTAGTACGCAGCCGAACACCGGGGAGCTGTTTTTT
TRBV4-2	many	TRBJ2-7	.	CASSPYAEDSNYEQYF	TGTGCCAGCAGCCCATACGCGGAGGACAGCAACTACGAGCAGTACTTC
TRBV5-1	.	TRBJ1-2	.	CASSSQTGLDGYTF	TGCGCCAGCAGCTCTCAGACCGGTCTTGATGGCTACACCTTC
TRBV12-3/TRBV12-4	many	TRBJ1-1	.	CASGTGANTEAFF	TGTGCCAGCGGGACCGGGGCGAACACTGAAGCTTTCTTT
TRBV10-3	few	TRBJ2-1	.	CAHGPDGSYNEQFF	TGTGCCCACGGCCCGGATGGATCCTACAATGAGCAGTTCTTC
TRBV7-9	few	TRBJ1-1	TRBD1	CASSLEGQSNTEAFF	TGTGCCAGCAGCTTAGAGGGACAGTCGAACACTGAAGCTTTCTTT
TRBV29-1	few	TRBJ2-5	TRBD1	CSVGQGAGETQYF	TGCAGCGTTGGACAGGGGGCGGGGGAGACCCAGTACTTC
TRBV29-1	many	TRBJ2-1	.	CSVSGTPEGYNEQFF	TGCAGCGTGTCCGGGACCCCCGAGGGCTACAATGAGCAGTTCTTC
TRBV12-3/TRBV12-4	.	TRBJ2-3	TRBD2	CASSLGSTGGGDTQYF	TGTGCCAGCAGTTTAGGTTCGACGGGAGGAGGGGATACGCAGTATTTT
TRBV20-1	.	TRBJ2-1	TRBD1	CSARDLGQGVYNEQFF	TGCAGTGCTAGAGATCTGGGGCAGGGGGTCTACAATGAGCAGTTCTTC
TRBV20-1	few	TRBJ1-1	TRBD1	CSARGILDRGIKGTEAFF	TGCAGTGCTAGAGGAATCCTGGACAGGGGGATCAAAGGCACTGAAGCTTTCTTT
TRBV19	.	TRBJ2-2	.	CATGTQGSGELFF	TGTGCCACCGGGACTCAAGGGTCCGGGGAGCTGTTTTTT
TRBV3-1	.	TRBJ2-7	.	CASSQGARGLSSYEQYF	TGTGCCAGCAGCCAGGGGGCCAGGGGTTTAAGCTCCTACGAGCAGTACTTC
TRBV20-1	many	TRBJ2-1	.	CSARGSSQHNEQFF	TGCAGTGCTAGAGGTAGTAGCCAACACAATGAGCAGTTCTTC
TRBV5-1	.	TRBJ2-2	TRBD2	CATSSAGGRDTGELFF	TGCGCCACCTCTTCTGCCGGCGGGAGGGACACCGGGGAGCTGTTTTTT
TRBV30	few	TRBJ2-7	.	CAWSVVGLSGEQYF	TGTGCCTGGAGTGTTGTGGGTCTGTCGGGCGAGCAGTACTTC
TRBV5-5	few	TRBJ1-5	.	CASSFDANQPQHF	TGTGCCAGCAGCTTCGACGCGAATCAGCCCCAGCATTTT
TRBV20-1	.	TRBJ1-5	TRBD1	CSARGQGAQHF	TGCAGTGCTAGGGGACAGGGGGCCCAGCATTTT
TRBV20-1	.	TRBJ2-6	.	CSANSGANVLTF	TGCAGTGCTAATTCTGGGGCCAACGTCCTGACTTTC
TRBV10-2	few	TRBJ1-1	.	CASSEGGVGEAFF	TGCGCCAGCAGTGAGGGGGGGGTCGGTGAAGCTTTCTTT
TRBV6-5	.	TRBJ1-6	.	CASSYSGDNSPLHF	TGTGCCAGCAGTTACTCAGGGGATAATTCACCCCTCCACTTT
TRBV20-1	many	TRBJ1-1	.	CSARPDVHTEAFF	TGCAGTGCTAGACCCGACGTACACACTGAAGCTTTCTTT
TRBV28	.	TRBJ2-1	.	CASSFFSLSSYNEQFF	TGTGCCAGCAGTTTTTTTAGCCTTAGCTCCTACAATGAGCAGTTCTTC
TRBV6-5	few	TRBJ2-3	TRBD1	CASSYLGRGSDTQYF	TGTGCCAGCAGTTACCTCGGCAGGGGGTCAGATACGCAGTATTTT
TRBV29-1	few	TRBJ2-1	TRBD2	CSVEGTSGQQSSYNEQFF	TGCAGCGTTGAAGGGACTAGCGGTCAACAGAGCTCCTACAATGAGCAGTTCTTC
TRBV11-2	many	TRBJ1-2	.	CASSLGRTGGYTF	TGTGCCAGCAGCTTAGGAAGGACTGGTGGCTACACCTTC
TRBV7-8	.	TRBJ2-3	TRBD2	CASTAYGLDTDTQYF	TGTGCCAGCACCGCTTATGGACTAGATACAGATACGCAGTATTTT
TRBV15	few	TRBJ2-1	TRBD2	CATSRDRFGRNYNEQFF	TGTGCCACCAGCAGAGATCGGTTCGGGAGGAATTACAATGAGCAGTTCTTC
TRBV10-3	many	TRBJ2-1	.	CAISDPEGNDEQFF	TGTGCCATCAGTGACCCCGAGGGGAACGATGAGCAGTTCTTC
TRBV11-2	few	TRBJ2-7	TRBD2	CASSLEAPLAGGPGAYEQYF	TGTGCCAGCAGCTTAGAGGCCCCTCTAGCGGGGGGGCCGGGTGCGTACGAGCAGTACTTC
TRBV14	many	TRBJ2-7	TRBD2	CASSRDRLAGTYEQYF	TGTGCCAGCAGCCGTGACCGACTAGCGGGTACCTACGAGCAGTACTTC
TRBV12-3/TRBV12-4	few	TRBJ1-4	.	CASSLDLRGKLFF	TGTGCCAGCAGCTTGGACCTGCGGGGAAAACTGTTTTTT
TRBV7-2	.	TRBJ2-1	TRBD2	CASSLELAGNEQFF	TGTGCCAGCAGCTTAGAGCTAGCGGGGAATGAGCAGTTCTTC
TRBV9	few	TRBJ2-1	TRBD1	CASSDDRAYTQQFF	TGTGCCAGCAGCGATGACAGGGCCTACACCCAGCAGTTCTTC
TRBV4-2	.	TRBJ2-1	TRBD2	CASSQDATSSFNEQFF	TGTGCCAGCAGCCAAGATGCGACTAGCAGTTTCAATGAGCAGTTCTTC
TRBV20-1	.	TRBJ2-5	.	CSARSTRRGGQETQYF	TGCAGTGCTAGATCCACGAGGCGGGGTGGCCAAGAGACCCAGTACTTC
TRBV6-2/TRBV6-3	.	TRBJ2-7	.	CASCRAGQSYEQYF	TGTGCCAGCTGCCGTGCGGGGCAGTCCTACGAGCAGTACTTC
TRBV24-1	many	TRBJ2-1	TRBD2	CATSDTGMTSGWFDYNEQFF	TGTGCCACCAGTGACACCGGGATGACTAGCGGGTGGTTTGACTACAATGAGCAGTTCTTC
TRBV5-1	many	TRBJ2-1	.	CASSSERRNEQFF	TGCGCCAGCAGCTCTGAGCGTCGCAATGAGCAGTTCTTC
TRBV10-3	.	TRBJ2-1	.	CAISKDPDYNEQFF	TGTGCCATCAGTAAGGATCCCGACTACAATGAGCAGTTCTTC
TRBV4-3	few	TRBJ2-1	.	CASSREGGPYNEQFF	TGCGCCAGCAGCCGAGAGGGGGGGCCCTACAATGAGCAGTTCTTC
TRBV7-2	few	TRBJ2-3	TRBD2	CASSLVAGGTADTQYF	TGTGCCAGCAGCTTGGTTGCGGGAGGGACCGCAGATACGCAGTATTTT
TRBV5-4	.	TRBJ2-3	TRBD2	CASSAGLAGRTDTQYF	TGTGCCAGCAGCGCAGGACTAGCGGGGCGCACAGATACGCAGTATTTT
TRBV12-3/TRBV12-4	.	TRBJ1-4	.	CASSFGGRGGEKLFF	TGTGCCAGCAGTTTTGGGGGGCGCGGAGGTGAAAAACTGTTTTTT
TRBV12-3/TRBV12-4	few	TRBJ2-2	TRBD1	CASSLGQGAATGELFF	TGTGCCAGCAGTCTCGGACAGGGGGCAGCCACCGGGGAGCTGTTTTTT
TRBV7-2	few	TRBJ2-1	TRBD2	CASSLVSGRGNEQFF	TGTGCCAGCAGCTTAGTTAGCGGGAGAGGAAATGAGCAGTTCTTC
TRBV5-4	.	TRBJ2-7	TRBD2	CASSGTSGTTPHWYF	TGTGCCAGCAGTGGAACCTCCGGGACTACCCCTCATTGGTACTTC